These T cell receptor beta chains were read from a single sample in a study of shared clonotypes between healthy human individuals. TCRdb's copy holds only in-frame clones and misses some; the assay was immunoSEQ multiplex PCR. This repertoire shows approximately 480,000 clones, 60% to 80% found once; its top ten account for approximately 13%. Input material: PBMCs. These receptors originate from a woman aged 40 to 50 in good health. Some clones in this sample may be carry-over from other donors' samples. Both conserved end residues are part of each CDR3. D genes are given only for firm matches. Clone size, where shown, is once, few, many, or a class for clones that have expanded.

cdr3_nt cdr3_aa j_call d_call cdr3_length v_call clone_size
TGTGCCAGCAGTAACAAGGAGACCCAGTACTTC CASSNKETQYF TRBJ2-5 . 11 TRBV25-1 once
TGTGCCAGCAGCTTGGACCAAGAGACCCAGTACTTC CASSLDQETQYF TRBJ2-5 . 12 TRBV11-2 once
TGTGCCTGGAGGGCGGGGTGGGGAGCTTTCTTT CAWRAGWGAFF TRBJ1-1 . 11 TRBV30 .
TGTGCCTGGAGTGTAGGACAGTGGGAAGGCTACACCTTC CAWSVGQWEGYTF TRBJ1-2 . 13 TRBV30 many
TGTGCCAGTAGTAGAGCGACCCCCTACAATGAGCAGTTCTTC CASSRATPYNEQFF TRBJ2-1 . 14 TRBV19 .
TGCAGCGTTGAAACAGGGTACAATGAGCAGTTCTTC CSVETGYNEQFF TRBJ2-1 . 12 TRBV29-1 .
TGTGCCAGTAGTCCGCGGACAGGGGGCAATGAGCAGTTCTTC CASSPRTGGNEQFF TRBJ2-1 TRBD1 14 TRBV19 .
TGTGCCAGCAGCCACGGACTAGCGGGAGCGAGGACCGGGGAGCTGTTTTTT CASSHGLAGARTGELFF TRBJ2-2 TRBD2 17 TRBV9 .
TGTGCCAGCAGCGCCACTAGCGGCACAGATACGCAGTATTTT CASSATSGTDTQYF TRBJ2-3 TRBD2 14 TRBV9 .
TGTGCCAGCAGTGCGCCGACCAAGTCAGCTCCGTCTTTCTACGAGCAGTACTTC CASSAPTKSAPSFYEQYF TRBJ2-7 . 18 TRBV27 .
TGCGCCAGCAGCCAAGGGCCGCGCCGGAGGGGCGGGAGGCTCTACGAGCAGTACTTC CASSQGPRRRGGRLYEQYF TRBJ2-7 TRBD2 19 TRBV4-1 .
TGTGCCAGCAGTTTGGTGGTGCCGGTGTACGAGCAGTACTTC CASSLVVPVYEQYF TRBJ2-7 . 14 TRBV28 .
TGCGCCAGCAGCTTGGTTCTTGAATACGAGCAGTACTTC CASSLVLEYEQYF TRBJ2-7 . 13 TRBV5-1 .
TGTGCCAGCAGTTCTCCCGGGACAGGGGCTGGCTACACCTTC CASSSPGTGAGYTF TRBJ1-2 TRBD1 14 TRBV28 .
TGTGCCAGCACCAATTGGGGGGCTGGGGCCAACGTCCTGACTTTC CASTNWGAGANVLTF TRBJ2-6 . 15 TRBV6-5 .
TGTGCCATCAGCCGGAGGACAGATACGCAGTATTTT CAISRRTDTQYF TRBJ2-3 . 12 TRBV10-3 .
TGTGCCTGGAGTGCTCCGACACTAGAGACCCAGTACTTC CAWSAPTLETQYF TRBJ2-5 . 13 TRBV30 .
TGCGCCAGCTCGGCAGGGGGTAGCGCTAACTATGGCTACACCTTC CASSAGGSANYGYTF TRBJ1-2 TRBD1 15 TRBV5-1 many
TGTGCCAGCAGTTTCCGATCAACAACTAATGAAAAACTGTTTTTT CASSFRSTTNEKLFF TRBJ1-4 . 15 TRBV27 .
TGTGCCAGCAGCCGTTCGCCTGAAGCTTTCTTT CASSRSPEAFF TRBJ1-1 . 11 TRBV7-2 .
TGTGCCATCAGTGAGCGCGGGGGTCACACAGATACGCAGTATTTT CAISERGGHTDTQYF TRBJ2-3 TRBD2 15 TRBV10-3 .
TGTGCCAGCAGCCGGGGGAGCACAGATACGCAGTATTTT CASSRGSTDTQYF TRBJ2-3 . 13 TRBV6-4 .
TGCGCCAGCAGCCAAGGGACTAGAAGTGAGACCCAGTACTTC CASSQGTRSETQYF TRBJ2-5 TRBD2 14 TRBV4-1 .
TGCAGCGCGCCGGGACTAGCGCAAGAGACCCAGTACTTC CSAPGLAQETQYF TRBJ2-5 TRBD2 13 TRBV29-1 .
TGCGCCAGCAGCTTGGGACGGGAAAAAGAGACCCAGTACTTC CASSLGREKETQYF TRBJ2-5 . 14 TRBV5-1 .
TGTGCCAGCAGTCCACCGACTCCCAGTACGTGGGCAGATACGCAGTATTTT CASSPPTPSTWADTQYF TRBJ2-3 . 17 TRBV28 once
TGCGCCAGCGGGAGCGGGATGGAGACCCAGTACTTC CASGSGMETQYF TRBJ2-5 TRBD2 12 TRBV23-1 .
TGTGCCAGCAGCGTAGACTGGAGAAACACCATATATTTT CASSVDWRNTIYF TRBJ1-3 . 13 TRBV9 .
TGTGCCAGCAGCAGGGAGTCGGACGAGCAGTACTTC CASSRESDEQYF TRBJ2-7 . 12 TRBV25-1 few
TGTGCCTGGAGTTCCCCCTTCCGGACCAACGAGCAGTACTTC CAWSSPFRTNEQYF TRBJ2-7 . 14 TRBV30 .
TGTGCCAGCAGTCTTTTAGGTACTAGTGACTATGGCTACACCTTC CASSLLGTSDYGYTF TRBJ1-2 . 15 TRBV5-6 .
TGTGCCAGCAGCCTTCTACAGGGCCTCACCGGGGAGCTGTTTTTT CASSLLQGLTGELFF TRBJ2-2 . 15 TRBV6-5 once
TGTGCCAGCATCCCAACGGGGGGTCGATCTGGAAACACCATATATTTT CASIPTGGRSGNTIYF TRBJ1-3 . 16 TRBV7-9 .
TGTGCCAGCAGCCAAGAGGCCGGAGGGCCCTACGAGCAGTACTTC CASSQEAGGPYEQYF TRBJ2-7 . 15 TRBV4-2 many